The present entry profiles one T cell receptor (beta chain) with its context. V was trimmed by 3 bases and J by 1 base, leaving 10 bases between them. Germline loops: CDR1 SGHVS, CDR2 FNYEAQ. This CDR3 has 14 residues. In the original workflow: Scientists estimated how many nucleated cells there were by amplifying reference gene primers. Assay: immunoSEQ multiplex PCR; the TCRdb copy retains only in-frame clones and omits some. The V and J calls and clone size come from that table; D and trimming were worked out from the DNA. The sample shows over 350,000 clones, 88% of them seen only once. Living in roughly 25 US areas, the participants were between roughly 18 and 90 years of age. The sample belongs to a study of blood T cell repertoires in COVID-19. Across the study: There were acute and convalescent COVID-19 samples, and they came from the United States, Italy and Spain. In each case, the material was cDNA or gDNA derived from T cells, B-cell-depleted T cells, or PBMCs.

Material for sequencing was PBMCs or T cells enriched from blood (not recorded which). The V and J genes are TRBV7-6 and TRBJ2-7; TRBD2 might be the D (6 bases). The TCR was taken from a woman between 25 and 40 years old with acute COVID-19. The CDR3 reads CASSLGGDSYEQYF. DNA of the CDR3: TGTGCCAGCAGCTTGGGGGGAGATTCCTACGAGCAGTACTTC.